This TCR beta chain comes out of a study of beta chain features in type 1 diabetes. Study-wide findings and caveats: There was a moderate but significant shortening of TCRB CDR3s in all four CD4+ subsets of Type 1 diabetes patients.

Details on this clone: Its cognate antigen is unknown.

Germline V lookup: CDR1 ENHRY, CDR2 SYGVKD. CDR3 length: 15 residues. Trimming took 4 bases from V and 3 from J, leaving 10 bases between them. The isolated RNA, all of it, was reverse transcribed, so expressed TCRB transcripts were what got sequenced. The assay was immunoSEQ multiplex PCR, and TCRdb's table has in-frame clones only and misses some. The repertoire holds fewer than 70,000 clones, with about three fifths as singletons. The TCR was taken from a woman between 25 and 40 years old with type 1 diabetes. The chain has TRBV10-3 and TRBJ2-6; a weak D match, TRBD2 (6 bases). The sequencing sample was made of stem cell memory CD4+ T cells from blood. Here the CDR3 reads CAISAGDDGANVLTF. The DNA for the CDR3 is TGTGCCATCAGTGCGGGGGATGATGGGGCCAACGTCCTGACTTTC.